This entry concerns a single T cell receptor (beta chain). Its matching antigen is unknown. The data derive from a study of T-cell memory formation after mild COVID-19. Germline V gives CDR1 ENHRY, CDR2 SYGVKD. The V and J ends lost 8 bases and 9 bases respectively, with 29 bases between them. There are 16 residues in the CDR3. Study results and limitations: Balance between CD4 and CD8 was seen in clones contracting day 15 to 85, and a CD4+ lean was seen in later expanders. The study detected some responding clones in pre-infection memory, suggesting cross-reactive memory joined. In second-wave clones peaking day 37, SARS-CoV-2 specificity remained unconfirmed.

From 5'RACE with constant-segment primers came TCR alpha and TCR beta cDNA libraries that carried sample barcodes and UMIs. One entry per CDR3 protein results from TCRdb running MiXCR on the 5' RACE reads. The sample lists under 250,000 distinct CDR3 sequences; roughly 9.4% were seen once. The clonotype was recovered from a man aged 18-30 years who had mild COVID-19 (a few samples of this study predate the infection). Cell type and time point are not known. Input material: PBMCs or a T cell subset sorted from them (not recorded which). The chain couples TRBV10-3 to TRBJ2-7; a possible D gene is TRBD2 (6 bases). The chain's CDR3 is CAIQSGSLMDGRGQYF. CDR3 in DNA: TGTGCCATCCAAAGTGGGTCTCTGATGGACGGGCGGGGGCAGTACTTC.